This T cell receptor beta chain is drawn from a study of blood T cell repertoires in COVID-19. Across the whole study: The United States, Italy and Spain supplied acute and convalescent COVID-19 samples. From T cells, B-cell-depleted T cells, or PBMCs came the material, which was cDNA or gDNA.

The V segment lost 0 bases and the J segment 4 bases; nucleotides outside the gene matches: 8. The CDR3 has 16 residues. Per germline, CDR1 LGHNA and CDR2 YNFKEQ. How the authors handled the data: It was from reference gene primer amplification that nucleated cell counts were estimated. Assay: immunoSEQ multiplex PCR; the TCRdb copy retains only in-frame clones and omits some. V, J and clone size were drawn from that table, and D and trimming were deduced from the DNA. Of 80,000 to 90,000 clones in the sample, around 88% are singletons; the top ten hold 5.4%. The chain joins TRBV4-2 to TRBJ1-2, with 7 positions matching TRBD1. The sequence came from a man aged 60-69 years with acute or convalescent COVID-19. The sample comprised peripheral blood. Here the CDR3 DNA reads TGTGCCAGCAGCCAAGAAATGGGACAGAAGGGCTATGGCTACACCTTC. Translation gives CASSQEMGQKGYGYTF.